The T cell receptor (beta chain) described here comes from a study of T cells after yellow fever vaccination. Points from the study as a whole: High-abundance clonotypes from the bulk population could contaminate FACS-sorted repertoires.

This clonotype was picked up a small number of times. Its antigen is not known. Making TCR cDNA involved 5'RACE template switching, which added UMIs and a universal primer site. TCRdb recomputed calls from the 5' RACE reads with MiXCR, one row per CDR3 protein. The data show 250,000 to 350,000 distinct CDR3 sequences, with roughly 6.8% seen just once and over 15% held by the top ten. This CDR3 is built from 15 residues. Germline V gene sequence: CDR1 ENHRY, CDR2 SYGVKD. V was cut by 1 base and J by 5 bases, with 15 bases left in between. The specimen was PBMCs, collected about 41 days after the first yellow fever vaccination. This TCR came from a man between 18 and 35 years old who received the YFV17D yellow fever vaccine. This chain uses TRBV10-3 with TRBJ2-7, with D perhaps assigned TRBD1 or TRBD2 (5 bases each). DNA of the CDR3: TGTGCCATCAGTGAGTTCACCGGGGCTGGCCACGAGCAGTACGTC. It codes for CAISEFTGAGHEQYV.